The TCR beta chain described here comes from a study of blood T cell repertoires in COVID-19. Study overall: Samples taken during acute and convalescent COVID-19 were collected in the United States, Italy and Spain. Nucleic acid was either cDNA or gDNA, and it came from T cells, B-cell-depleted T cells, or PBMCs.

The CDR3 is made up of 14 amino acids. Trimming removed 1 base at V and 2 bases at J, with 5 bases between. Germline V lookup: CDR1 LNHDA, CDR2 SQIVND (reference sequence). In the source study's methods: Nucleated cell counts were estimated from reference gene primer amplification. The table came from immunoSEQ multiplex PCR; TCRdb's copy has only in-frame clones and leaves some out. The DNA was the basis for D and trimming; V, J and clone size are from that table. The repertoire includes 150,000 to 200,000 clones, around 77% of them detected once, and about 18% sits in the top ten. This clonotype was obtained from a man aged 60-69 years with active or convalescent COVID-19. What was sequenced was peripheral blood. The V and J genes are TRBV19 and TRBJ2-2; no clear D gene. CDR3 region: CASSIAQNTGELFF. The CDR3 bases are TGTGCCAGTAGTATAGCCCAAAACACCGGGGAGCTGTTTTTT.